The 23 T cell receptor beta chains given below trace back to one sample, sequenced in a study of identical twins. TCRdb fed the 5' RACE reads into MiXCR, producing one record per CDR3 protein. The profile covers approximately 350,000 distinct CDR3 sequences, with 9% to 15% appearing a single time and 7.2% taken by the ten largest. These same records also appear under a second study, on yellow fever vaccine responses in identical twins.

The sequenced sample consisted of CD8+ T cells sorted from blood. These receptors were obtained from a woman between 18 and 29 years old in good health.

The chain combines TRBV4-1 with TRBJ2-7; 11 bases align to TRBD2. V was clipped by 1 base and J by 6 bases; unmatched bases: 14. The CDR3 has 18 amino acids. Germline V gene sequence: CDR1 MGHRA, CDR2 YSYEKL. This CDR3 reads CASSQGTGPSGRNSEQYF. The CDR3 coding sequence is TGCGCCAGCAGCCAAGGTACAGGGCCTAGCGGGAGGAATAGCGAGCAGTACTTC.

This chain joins TRBV7-9 and TRBJ2-7; D might be TRBD1 or TRBD2, each matching 5 bases. The V end lost 6 bases, the J end lost 4 bases, and 16 bases lay between the germline ends. The CDR3 runs to 14 residues. Germline CDR1 SEHNR, CDR2 FQNEAQ (reference sequence). CDR3 amino acids: CASSKFGTGYEQYF. CDR3 coding DNA: TGTGCCAGCAGTAAATTCGGGACCGGTTACGAGCAGTACTTC.

This clonotype was found a few times. V and J are TRBV28 and TRBJ1-1; no firm D call. The CDR3 has 12 amino acids. Germline V gene lookup returns CDR1 MDHEN and CDR2 SYDVKM. V was shortened by 1 base and J by 3 bases, with 3 bases between the two germline ends. The CDR3 DNA reads TGTGCCAGCAGTTTATCGTACACTGAAGCTTTCTTT. Its translation: CASSLSYTEAFF.

The genes are TRBV6-1 and TRBJ2-1; either TRBD1 or TRBD2 may fit D (6 bases each). V gave up 4 bases and J gave up 4 bases, with 11 bases separating them. CDR1 MNHNS and CDR2 SASEGT come from the germline V gene. The CDR3 has 14 residues. Here the CDR3 reads CASSGRGEYNEQFF. In DNA form, the CDR3 reads TGTGCCAGCAGTGGGAGGGGGGAGTACAATGAGCAGTTCTTC.

In nucleotides, the CDR3 is TGTGCCATCGGGGCAAGCCGTAGCACAGATACGCAGTATTTT. Its translation: CAIGASRSTDTQYF. The chain has TRBV10-3 and TRBJ2-3; the D gene is possibly TRBD1 (5 bases). The germline V gene has CDR1 ENHRY and CDR2 SYGVKD. V dropped 8 bases and J dropped 0 bases, with 12 bases sitting between them. The CDR3 covers 14 residues.

This clonotype appeared many times. In DNA form, the CDR3 reads TGTGCCAGCAGCAGACTAGCGGGAGGTATAAAGACCCAGTACTTC. Its translation is CASSRLAGGIKTQYF. The chain carries TRBV12-3 or TRBV12-4 and TRBJ2-5, with TRBD2 identical over 13 bases. The trim removed 6 bases at V and 6 bases at J, leaving 7 bases unmatched. The CDR3 sequence is 15 residues long.

This clonotype was seen only a few times. The chain links TRBV4-1 to TRBJ1-1, with unresolved D. The CDR3 sequence is 12 residues long. The germline CDR1 and CDR2 sequences are MGHRA and YSYEKL. V lost 5 bases and J 2 bases, leaving 6 bases between the germline ends. CDR3 coding DNA: TGCGCCAGCAGCTATCATAACACTGAAGCTTTCTTT. It yields the protein CASSYHNTEAFF.

This clonotype was recorded at least ten times. The rearrangement joins TRBV5-5 to TRBJ2-3; 10 bases are a match to TRBD2. J gave up 3 bases and V 5 bases, and 12 bases lay outside the gene matches. CDR1 is SGHKS, CDR2 YYEKEE, per germline (reference sequence). The CDR3 length is 17 residues. The CDR3 sequence: CASRTRPGLAPTDTQYF. In DNA form, the CDR3 reads TGTGCCAGCAGAACTCGGCCGGGACTAGCGCCTACAGATACGCAGTATTTT.

This clonotype was observed many times. The rearrangement links TRBV7-9 to TRBJ2-5; 7 bases line up with TRBD2. V trimming: 6 bases; J trimming: 2 bases; junction bases outside the gene matches: 12. The CDR3 runs to 16 residues. The germline CDR1 and CDR2 sequences are SEHNR and FQNEAQ (reference sequence). In DNA, the CDR3 is TGTGCCAGCAGGCCAGATATCCCTAGCGGACAAGAGACCCAGTACTTC. The encoded protein is CASRPDIPSGQETQYF.

This clonotype was found a few times. The rearrangement joins TRBV24-1 to TRBJ2-1, with TRBD2 as a possible D gene (6 bases). The CDR3 totals 20 residues. Germline-derived CDR1 and CDR2 are KGHDR and SFDVKD. V lost 7 bases to trimming and J lost 2 bases, with 29 bases between them. CDR3 in DNA: TGTGCCACCAGGCCCCGACCGGGAGTAGAGAGGGAAGAGCCCTACAATGAGCAGTTCTTC. It specifies CATRPRPGVEREEPYNEQFF.

This clonotype was recorded a few times. This chain connects TRBV27 to TRBJ2-7, with 12 positions matching TRBD1. V trimming: 2 bases; J trimming: 7 bases; junction bases outside the gene matches: 6. This CDR3 region has 15 residues. Germline lookup yields CDR1 MNHEY and CDR2 SMNVEV (reference sequence). The CDR3 is CASSLGGQGAREQYF. The CDR3 DNA reads as TGTGCCAGCAGTTTAGGGGGACAGGGGGCTCGGGAGCAGTACTTC.

The V gene is TRBV9, the J gene TRBJ2-5; a weak D match, TRBD2 (7 bases). Trimming left V 4 bases short and J 3 bases short, with 16 bases between. The germline V gene encodes CDR1 SGDLS and CDR2 YYNGEE. This CDR3 region has 15 residues. The DNA for the CDR3 is TGTGCCAGCAGCCCCCGTACGGGGGGCAAAGAGACCCAGTACTTC. Residues: CASSPRTGGKETQYF.

V gene TRBV12-3 or TRBV12-4 combines with J gene TRBJ1-2; D unclear. This CDR3 is 13 amino acids long. V was clipped by 1 base and J by 8 bases, with 11 bases between them. Written as DNA, the CDR3 is TGTGCCAGCAGTTTAGTAGTTCTTTGGGGCTACACCTTC. This gives the protein CASSLVVLWGYTF.

The genes are TRBV29-1 and TRBJ1-1; TRBD1 might be the D (6 bases). Trimming removed 5 bases from V and 1 base from J, with 17 bases in between. This CDR3 is 15 amino acids long. Germline CDR1 and CDR2: SQVTM and ANQGSEA. Here the CDR3 reads CSVFDRTEWNTEAFF. DNA of the CDR3: TGCAGCGTTTTCGACAGGACTGAGTGGAACACTGAAGCTTTCTTT. Full variable domain (outside the CDR3, taken from reference TRBV29-1 and TRBJ1-1): SAVISQKPSRDICQRGTSLTIQCQVDSQVTMMFWYRQQPGQSLTLIATANQGSEATYESGFVIDKFPISRPNLTFSTLTVSNMSPEDSSIYLCSVFDRTEWNTEAFFGQGTRLTVV.

This clonotype has a count of ten or more. The rearrangement joins TRBV7-9 to TRBJ2-7, with D uncertain. The V gene's germline CDR1 is SEHNR and CDR2 FQNEAQ (reference sequence). The CDR3 runs 14 residues. Trimming removed 1 base at V and 2 bases at J, with 9 bases between. CDR3 amino acids: CASSLVDGAYEQYF. Here the CDR3 DNA reads TGTGCCAGCAGCTTAGTGGATGGGGCCTACGAGCAGTACTTC.

This rearrangement joins TRBV6-1 to TRBJ2-7; D gene ambiguous. The V end was cut by 2 bases, the J end by 9 bases, with 14 bases between. Looked up from germline, CDR1 is MNHNS and CDR2 is SASEGT. This CDR3 is 13 amino acids long. The CDR3 protein is CASSEWVAAGQYV. The CDR3 DNA reads TGTGCCAGCAGTGAATGGGTGGCCGCCGGGCAGTACGTC.

This clonotype was picked up many times. V usage is TRBV9 and J usage is TRBJ2-1; 7 positions agree with TRBD1. This CDR3 has 15 amino acids. Losses at the gene ends were 2 bases for V and 7 bases for J; bases not matched to a gene: 9. CDR1 is SGDLS and CDR2 is YYNGEE in the germline V gene. The CDR3 DNA reads as TGTGCCAGCAGCGTCCGGACAGGAATGGGGAATGAGCAGTTCTTC. Translated: CASSVRTGMGNEQFF.

By its share, this clonotype is medium-sized. The genes are TRBV6-1 and TRBJ2-2; D possibly matches TRBD1 or TRBD2 (5 bases each). The germline gives CDR1 MNHNS, CDR2 SASEGT. The CDR3 spans 16 residues. Between the trimmed V and J ends, which lost 6 bases and 0 bases, there was a span of 14 bases. The CDR3 sequence: CASRHRTGPNTGELFF. CDR3 DNA: TGTGCCAGCAGGCATCGAACGGGACCGAACACCGGGGAGCTGTTTTTT.

This clonotype was found a few times. This rearrangement joins TRBV6-5 to TRBJ2-1; tentatively, D is TRBD1 or TRBD2 (5 bases each). The V gene lost 2 bases and the J gene lost 6 bases, with 11 bases spanning the gap. Germline V gene data show CDR1 as MNHEY and CDR2 as SVGAGI. This CDR3 region has 14 residues. The CDR3 protein is CASSYGGEGNEQFF. The CDR3 DNA follows: TGTGCCAGCAGTTACGGGGGAGAGGGCAATGAGCAGTTCTTC.

This clonotype was detected a few times. The rearrangement uses TRBV6-2 or TRBV6-3 and TRBJ1-1; 9 nucleotides align to TRBD1. Germline CDR1 and CDR2: MNHEY and SVGEGT. Trimming cost V 0 bases and J 1 base; bases outside gene matches: 21. The CDR3 has 22 residues. The DNA for the CDR3 is TGTGCCAGCAGTTACTCCCGGGGACAGGGTTACCTCGCTAGGAACAAGAACACTGAAGCTTTCTTT. Translating gives CASSYSRGQGYLARNKNTEAFF.

This chain uses TRBV27 with TRBJ2-2, with a weak D call TRBD1 (6 bases). The V end was cut by 0 bases, the J end by 6 bases, with 17 bases between. In germline, CDR1 is MNHEY, CDR2 SMNVEV (reference sequence). CDR3 size: 17 residues. For the CDR3, the DNA is TGTGCCAGCAGTTTATCGCCCCGACAGGCCCACGCCGGGGAGCTGTTTTTT. Amino acids: CASSLSPRQAHAGELFF.

This clonotype occurred many times. This chain links TRBV24-1 with TRBJ2-5, with 7 nucleotides matching TRBD2. The germline V gene encodes CDR1 KGHDR and CDR2 SFDVKD. The CDR3 spans 16 residues. The junction had 11 bases not matched to a gene; V was cut back by 2 bases and J by 6 bases. The CDR3 bases are TGTGCCACCAGTGATTCAAAGGGCGGGAGCAGTCAGACCCAGTACTTC. Translating gives CATSDSKGGSSQTQYF.

Ten or more counts support this clonotype. This chain uses TRBV7-8 with TRBJ2-7, with no clear D. Trimming pared 1 base from V and 6 bases from J, leaving 4 bases between. Germline CDR1 reads SGHVS; CDR2 reads FQNEAQ. This CDR3 has 11 residues. Here the CDR3 reads CASSLESEQYF. Written as DNA, the CDR3 is TGTGCCAGCAGCTTAGAAAGCGAGCAGTACTTC.